Presented here are 17 T cell receptor beta chains from one specimen sequenced in a study of PD-L1 blockade in urothelial cancer. The method was immunoSEQ multiplex PCR; TCRdb's version includes in-frame clones alone and lacks a portion of them. Here the sample spans fewer than 50,000 clones, approximately 90% being singletons. Time point: pretreatment peripheral blood. The sample here was PBMCs, taken around atezolizumab (anti-PD-L1) treatment. The receptor set was obtained from a donor at least 40 years old with urothelial cancer.

The table lists this clone with a count of one. The genes are TRBV27 and TRBJ2-2, with TRBD1 identical over 7 bases. The CDR3 spans 14 residues. CDR1 and CDR2 from the germline V gene are MNHEY and SMNVEV (reference sequence). With V trimmed by 10 bases and J by 6 bases, 11 bases remained unmatched. This CDR3 reads CATTRGTVPGELFF. DNA for the CDR3: TGTGCCACCACGAGGGGGACAGTCCCCGGGGAGCTGTTTTTT.

The chain links TRBV6-5 to TRBJ1-1, with a tentative D call TRBD1 (6 bases). The CDR3 runs to 13 residues. V lost 6 bases to trimming and J lost 5 bases, with 13 bases between them. In germline, CDR1 is MNHEY, CDR2 SVGAGI. The CDR3 sequence is CASRTQGRTEAFF. The CDR3 region has the DNA TGTGCCAGCAGGACACAGGGACGGACTGAAGCTTTCTTT.

CDR3 in amino acids: CASSYGQAASGNTIYF. The DNA of the CDR3 is TGTGCCAGCAGTTACGGGCAGGCTGCGTCTGGAAACACCATATATTTT. The chain recombines TRBV6-6 with TRBJ1-3, with unresolved D. Trimming took off 2 bases at V and 1 base at J, with 12 bases between the two ends. The CDR3 sequence is 16 residues long. Per germline, CDR1 MNHNY and CDR2 SVGAGI (reference sequence).

This chain joins TRBV7-2 and TRBJ2-7, with 10 bases lining up with TRBD2. CDR1 and CDR2 (germline): SGHTA, FQGNSA. The CDR3 contains 15 residues. V was clipped by 5 bases and J by 3 bases; unmatched bases: 7. The DNA for the CDR3 is TGTGCCAGCAGCACAAACCCTAGCGGGAGCTACGAGCAGTACTTC. Translating gives CASSTNPSGSYEQYF.

The chain combines TRBV7-2 with TRBJ2-7; TRBD2 agrees at 7 bases. The CDR3 is 16 residues long. J was trimmed by 5 bases and V by 4 bases; bases with no gene match: 14. The germline V gene encodes CDR1 SGHTA and CDR2 FQGNSA. The CDR3 loop is CASSSPLGGSRHEQYF. In DNA form, the CDR3 reads TGTGCCAGCAGCTCCCCCCTGGGCGGGAGTCGCCACGAGCAGTACTTC. Variable domain in full (rest from reference TRBV7-2 and TRBJ2-7): GAGVSQSPSNKVTEKGKDVELRCDPISGHTALYWYRQSLGQGLEFLIYFQGNSAPDKSGLPSDRFSAERTGGSVSTLTIQRTQQEDSAVYLCASSSPLGGSRHEQYFGPGTRLTVT.

This chain joins TRBV11-3 and TRBJ2-1; perhaps TRBD2 as D (7 bases). Trimming removed 5 bases at V and 4 bases at J, with 18 bases between. Germline values: CDR1 SGHNT, CDR2 YENEEA. This CDR3 spans 16 amino acids. CDR3 nucleotide sequence: TGTGCCAGCAGCCCCCGGGGGGCGGGGGCGTACAATGAGCAGTTCTTC. Translation gives CASSPRGAGAYNEQFF.

The chain has TRBV6-6 and TRBJ2-7; TRBD2 matches at 12 bases. Trimming removed 5 bases from V and 1 base from J; junction bases left unmatched: 3. The CDR3 loop spans 15 amino acids. CDR1 is MNHNY, CDR2 SVGAGI, per germline (reference sequence). CDR3 in amino acids: CASSLAGGGSYEQYF. CDR3 nucleotide sequence: TGTGCCAGCAGTCTAGCGGGAGGGGGATCCTACGAGCAGTACTTC.

The chain couples TRBV15 to TRBJ2-5; weak D call: TRBD2 (6 bases). Germline values: CDR1 LNHNV, CDR2 YYDKDF (reference sequence). The CDR3 spans 15 residues. The V end lost 0 bases, the J end lost 1 base, and 9 bases lay between the germline ends. The CDR3: CATSRDRGAQETQYF. CDR3 DNA sequence: TGTGCCACCAGCAGAGATCGCGGGGCCCAAGAGACCCAGTACTTC.

V and J are TRBV7-9 and TRBJ2-7; D might be TRBD2 (6 bases). The germline CDR1 and CDR2 sequences are SEHNR and FQNEAQ (reference sequence). CDR3 length equals 14 residues. Trimming stripped 5 bases from V and 0 bases from J, with 11 bases between. The CDR3, as DNA: TGTGCCAGCAGCAACCGAGCGGGCTCCTACGAGCAGTACTTC. This gives the protein CASSNRAGSYEQYF.

The chain couples TRBV5-1 to TRBJ2-3; 9 bases align to TRBD1. Trimming at V came to 2 bases and at J to 1 base, leaving 5 bases not matched to a gene. CDR1 and CDR2 (germline): SGHRS, YFSETQ. This CDR3 has 16 residues. CDR3 in amino acids: CASSFQQGAGTDTQYF. The CDR3 region has the DNA TGCGCCAGCAGCTTCCAACAGGGGGCTGGCACAGATACGCAGTATTTT.

The V call is TRBV5-1, the J call TRBJ2-1; weak D call: TRBD1 (5 bases). The CDR3 length is 15 residues. Trimming took 0 bases from V and 8 from J, leaving 15 bases between them. Germline values: CDR1 SGHRS, CDR2 YFSETQ. In nucleotides, the CDR3 is TGCGCCAGCAGCTTGGAGGGGTTAGTGGGCTATGAGCAGTTCTTC. Encoded protein: CASSLEGLVGYEQFF.

This clone appeared a single time. The J gene is TRBJ2-1, the V gene TRBV4-3, with a weak D call TRBD2 (5 bases). The V end was cut by 3 bases, the J end by 3 bases, with 12 bases between. The CDR3 length is 15 residues. Germline V CDR1 and CDR2: LGHNA, YSLEER. CDR3 DNA sequence: TGCGCCAGCAGCCAGAGCGGCCGGGGCTACAATGAGCAGTTCTTC. It specifies CASSQSGRGYNEQFF.

V is TRBV11-3 and J is TRBJ2-2; 9 bases line up with TRBD2. The CDR3 contains 16 residues. The V gene's germline CDR1 is SGHNT and CDR2 YENEEA. Unmatched junction bases numbered 11, after V lost 7 bases and J lost 5 bases. The chain's CDR3 is CASNKLAGHSTGELFF. The CDR3 coding sequence is TGTGCCAGCAACAAACTAGCGGGCCACTCTACCGGGGAGCTGTTTTTT.

The chain recombines TRBV29-1 with TRBJ2-3, with TRBD2 matching over 7 bases. Trimming at V came to 8 bases and at J to 1 base, leaving 6 bases not matched to a gene. This CDR3 has 13 amino acids. In germline, CDR1 is SQVTM, CDR2 ANQGSEA. The CDR3: CSHAGVGTDTQYF. For the CDR3, the DNA is TGCAGCCACGCGGGGGTGGGCACAGATACGCAGTATTTT.

The chain has TRBV27 and TRBJ1-4, with a possible D match to TRBD1 (6 bases). V was pared by 5 bases and J by 7 bases, with 11 bases between. This CDR3 spans 13 amino acids. Germline assignment: CDR1 MNHEY and CDR2 SMNVEV (reference sequence). CDR3 sequence (DNA): TGTGCCAGCAGTCGGGGGGCGTCTGAAAAACTGTTTTTT. Amino acids: CASSRGASEKLFF.

The chain uses TRBV19 and TRBJ2-7; the D gene is possibly TRBD1 (6 bases). The CDR3 is 14 residues long. Germline CDR1 and CDR2: LNHDA and SQIVND (reference sequence). V dropped 5 bases and J dropped 2 bases, with 13 bases sitting between them. CDR3 DNA: TGTGCCAGTAGTCCCATGGGACACCCCTACGAGCAGTACTTC. This gives the protein CASSPMGHPYEQYF.

This rearrangement joins TRBV18 to TRBJ2-1, with D uncertain. V was clipped by 8 bases and J by 4 bases, with 21 bases between them. Per germline, CDR1 KGHSH and CDR2 LQKENI. This CDR3 has 16 amino acids. As DNA, the CDR3 is TGTGCCAGCACCGTGACGGCAAGCTCGACATACAATGAGCAGTTCTTC. It encodes CASTVTASSTYNEQFF.